This TCR beta chain was recorded in a study of shared clonotypes between healthy human individuals. Germline V lookup: CDR1 SGHNT, CDR2 YYREEE (reference sequence). V lost 7 bases to trimming and J lost 0 bases, with 11 bases between them. CDR3 size: 13 residues. The table came from immunoSEQ multiplex PCR; TCRdb's copy has only in-frame clones and leaves some out. The data contain fewer than 1.8 million clones, 98% of them singletons. The chain employs TRBV5-4 and TRBJ2-7; perhaps TRBD2 as D (7 bases). The source of this sequence is a man aged 30 to 45 in good health. Sequences were obtained from naive CD4+ T cells sorted from blood. Sample subset: CD45RA+ positively selected. The CDR3 loop reads CASSRGASYEQYF. CDR3 nucleotides: TGTGCCAGCTCTCGGGGGGCCTCCTACGAGCAGTACTTC.